This T cell receptor beta chain appears in the sequencing data of a study of cytomegalovirus exposure and HLA in healthy donors. Study-level points and caveats: Common viral pathogens were later found to be apparently linked to several of the most significant clusters.

Germline CDR1 SEHNR, CDR2 FQNEAQ (reference sequence). V was clipped by 4 bases and J by 4 bases, with 8 bases between them. The CDR3 extends over 13 amino acids. A note on this clone: Its antigen is still unknown.

The PCR had 60 Vbeta and 13 Jbeta primers. Sequencing used immunoSEQ multiplex PCR; TCRdb keeps in-frame clones, though not all of them. The data contain under 200,000 clones, roughly 80% of them singletons. V is TRBV7-9 and J is TRBJ1-3, with D unclear. The sequence was obtained from a woman aged 50 to 60 in good health and CMV-seronegative. Specimen: PBMCs. The CDR3 sequence: CASSSTNGNTIYF. The CDR3 DNA is TGTGCCAGCAGCTCTACGAACGGAAACACCATATATTTT. The complete variable domain, with remaining parts taken from reference TRBV7-9 and TRBJ1-3, reads DTGVSQNPRHKITKRGQNVTFRCDPISEHNRLYWYRQTLGQGPEFLTYFQNEAQLEKSRLLSDRFSAERPKGSFSTLEIQRTEQGDSAMYLCASSSTNGNTIYFGEGSWLTVV.